This entry is about one T cell receptor (beta chain). In the study's own analysis: Amplification with reference gene primers provided the estimates of nucleated cell counts. Clones were read by immunoSEQ multiplex PCR, and TCRdb kept only the in-frame ones, dropping some. The V and J calls and the clone size are those of that table, but D and trimming were determined from the DNA. The table shows 70,000 or so clones, with roughly 90% occurring only once. This specimen belongs to a study of blood T cell repertoires in COVID-19. About the research overall: Some COVID-19 samples were acute and others convalescent; all came from the United States, Italy and Spain. In each case, the material was cDNA or gDNA derived from T cells, B-cell-depleted T cells, or PBMCs.

This CDR3 has 10 amino acids. The germline V gene encodes CDR1 SEHNR and CDR2 FQNEAQ (reference sequence). Trimming shortened V by 4 bases and J by 10 bases, and 7 bases separated the two germline ends. The rearrangement uses TRBV7-9 and TRBJ2-5; D unresolved. The clonotype originates from a human donor in a cohort sampled during active COVID-19. Sequences were obtained from peripheral blood. CDR3 amino acids: CASSSVFQYF. The DNA of the CDR3 is TGTGCCAGCAGCTCAGTATTCCAGTACTTC.